This T cell receptor beta chain was sequenced in a study of long-term antiretroviral therapy in people with HIV. Findings and caveats of the study: Absence of data on ART adherence, viral resistance or therapy changes was noted.

This clone turned up a few times. What it recognizes is unknown. Sequencing used immunoSEQ v3.0 at survey level. Libraries were prepared by immunoSEQ multiplex PCR; TCRdb keeps only in-frame clonotypes and omits some of them. This sample carries over 9,500 clones, under 85% of them seen once, and the ten largest clones take 20% to 25%. Trimming stripped 1 base from V and 4 bases from J, with 10 bases between. Germline CDR1 reads MDHEN; CDR2 reads SYDVKM. This CDR3 has 14 amino acids. This sequence joins TRBV28 and TRBJ1-2; D may be TRBD1 (6 bases). The receptor's source is a man aged 35 to 55 with HIV. Specimen: unsorted PBMCs, collected 1.8 years before starting antiretroviral therapy. CDR3 bases: TGTGCCAGCAGTTTATCGCAGGGGACCTATGGCTACACCTTC. This codes for CASSLSQGTYGYTF.